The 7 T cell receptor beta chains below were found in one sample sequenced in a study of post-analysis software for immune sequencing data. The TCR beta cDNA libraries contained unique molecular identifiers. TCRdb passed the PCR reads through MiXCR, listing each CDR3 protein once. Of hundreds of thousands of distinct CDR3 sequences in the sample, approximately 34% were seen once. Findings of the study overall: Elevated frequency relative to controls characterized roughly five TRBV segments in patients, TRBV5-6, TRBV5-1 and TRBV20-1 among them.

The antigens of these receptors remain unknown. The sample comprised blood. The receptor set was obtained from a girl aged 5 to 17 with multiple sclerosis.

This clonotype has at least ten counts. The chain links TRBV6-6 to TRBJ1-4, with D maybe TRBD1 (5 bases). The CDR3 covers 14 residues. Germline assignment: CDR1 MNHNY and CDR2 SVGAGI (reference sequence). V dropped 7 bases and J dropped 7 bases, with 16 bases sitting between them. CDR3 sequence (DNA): TGTGCCAGCACCGGGGACTCCCCCCGTGAAAAACTGTTTTTT. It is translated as CASTGDSPREKLFF.

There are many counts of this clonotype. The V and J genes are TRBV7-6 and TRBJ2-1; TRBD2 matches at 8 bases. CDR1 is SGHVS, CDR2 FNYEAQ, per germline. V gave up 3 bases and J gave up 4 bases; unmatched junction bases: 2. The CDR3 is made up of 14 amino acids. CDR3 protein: CASSFAGGYNEQFF. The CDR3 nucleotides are TGTGCCAGCAGCTTTGCGGGGGGATACAATGAGCAGTTCTTC.

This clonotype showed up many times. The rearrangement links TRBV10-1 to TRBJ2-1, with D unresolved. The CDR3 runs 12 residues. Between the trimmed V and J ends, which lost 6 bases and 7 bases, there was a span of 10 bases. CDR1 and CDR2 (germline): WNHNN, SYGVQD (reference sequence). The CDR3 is CASRSGRNEQFF. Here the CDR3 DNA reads TGCGCCAGCAGATCTGGGCGGAATGAGCAGTTCTTC.

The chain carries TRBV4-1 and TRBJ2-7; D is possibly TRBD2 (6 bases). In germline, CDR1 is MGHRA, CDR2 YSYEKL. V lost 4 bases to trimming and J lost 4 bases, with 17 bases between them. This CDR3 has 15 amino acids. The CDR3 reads CASSLSPGGDYEQYF. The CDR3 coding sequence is TGCGCCAGCAGCCTATCGCCAGGAGGGGATTACGAGCAGTACTTC.

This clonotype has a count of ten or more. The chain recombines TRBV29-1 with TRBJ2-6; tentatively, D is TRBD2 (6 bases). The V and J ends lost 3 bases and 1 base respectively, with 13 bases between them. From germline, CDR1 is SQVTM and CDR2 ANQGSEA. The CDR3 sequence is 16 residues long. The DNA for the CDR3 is TGCAGCGTTGAGACCCGGGGACTGTCTGGGGCCAACGTCCTGACTTTC. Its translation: CSVETRGLSGANVLTF.

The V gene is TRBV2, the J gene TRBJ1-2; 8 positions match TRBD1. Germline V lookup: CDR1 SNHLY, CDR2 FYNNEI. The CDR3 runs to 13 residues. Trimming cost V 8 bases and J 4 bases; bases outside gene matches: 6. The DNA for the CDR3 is TGTGCCAGCCGGGACAGGTCCCTCTATGGCTACACCTTC. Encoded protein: CASRDRSLYGYTF. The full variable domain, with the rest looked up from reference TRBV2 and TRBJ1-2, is EPEVTQTPSHQVTQMGQEVILRCVPISNHLYFYWYRQILGQKVEFLVSFYNNEISEKSEIFDDQFSVERPDGSNFTLKIRSTKLEDSAMYFCASRDRSLYGYTFGSGTRLTVV.

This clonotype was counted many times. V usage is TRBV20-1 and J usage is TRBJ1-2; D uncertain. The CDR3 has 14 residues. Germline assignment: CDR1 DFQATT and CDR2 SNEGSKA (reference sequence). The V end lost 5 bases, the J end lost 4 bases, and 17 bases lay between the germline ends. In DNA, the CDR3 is TGCAGTGCTCCATACGTAGCCGCGGCCTATGGCTACACCTTC. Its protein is CSAPYVAAAYGYTF.